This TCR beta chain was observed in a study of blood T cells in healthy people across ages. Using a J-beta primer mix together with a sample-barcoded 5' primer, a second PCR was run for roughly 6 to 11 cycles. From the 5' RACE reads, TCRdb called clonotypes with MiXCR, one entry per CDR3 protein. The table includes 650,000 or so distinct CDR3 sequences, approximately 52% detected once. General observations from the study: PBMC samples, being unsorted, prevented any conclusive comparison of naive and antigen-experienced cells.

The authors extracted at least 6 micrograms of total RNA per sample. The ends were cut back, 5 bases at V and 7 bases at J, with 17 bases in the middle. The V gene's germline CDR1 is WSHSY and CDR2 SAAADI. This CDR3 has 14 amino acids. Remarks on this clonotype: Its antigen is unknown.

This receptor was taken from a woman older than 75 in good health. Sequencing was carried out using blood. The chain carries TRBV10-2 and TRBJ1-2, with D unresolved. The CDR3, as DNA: TGCGCCAGCAGTAGCGATCAACGAGGAGGTGGCTACACCTTC. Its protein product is CASSSDQRGGGYTF.